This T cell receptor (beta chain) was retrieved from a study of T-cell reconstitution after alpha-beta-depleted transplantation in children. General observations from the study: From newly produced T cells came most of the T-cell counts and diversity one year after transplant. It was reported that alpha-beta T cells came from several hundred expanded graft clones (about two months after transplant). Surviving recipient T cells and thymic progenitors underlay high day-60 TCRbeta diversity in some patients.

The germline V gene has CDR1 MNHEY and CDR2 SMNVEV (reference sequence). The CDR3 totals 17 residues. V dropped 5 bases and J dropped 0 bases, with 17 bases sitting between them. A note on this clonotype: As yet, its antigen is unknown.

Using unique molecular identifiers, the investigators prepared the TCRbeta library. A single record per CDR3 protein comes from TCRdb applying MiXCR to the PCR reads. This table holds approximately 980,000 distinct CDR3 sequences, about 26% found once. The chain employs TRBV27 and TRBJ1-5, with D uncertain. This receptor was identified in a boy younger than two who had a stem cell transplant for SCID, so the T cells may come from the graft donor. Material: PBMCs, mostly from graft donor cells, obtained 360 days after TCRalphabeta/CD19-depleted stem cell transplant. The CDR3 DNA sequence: TGTGCCAGCAGTGGCCTTTTGGCCTTCTATAGCAATCAGCCCCAGCATTTT. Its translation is CASSGLLAFYSNQPQHF.